Presented here are 25 T cell receptor beta chains from one specimen sequenced in a study of blood T cell repertoires in COVID-19. The table came from immunoSEQ multiplex PCR; TCRdb's copy has only in-frame clones and leaves some out. The sample lists 410,000 or so clones, approximately 90% seen once, with under 1.5% in the top ten. Sample: peripheral blood. The receptors were sampled from a woman aged 30 to 39 with active or convalescent COVID-19.

The rearrangement uses TRBV30 and TRBJ2-5, with D possibly TRBD2 on 7 matching bases. This CDR3 is built from 14 residues. CDR1 GTSNPN and CDR2 SVGIG come from the germline V gene (reference sequence). The V end lost 2 bases, the J end lost 1 base, and 11 bases lay between the germline ends. The CDR3 DNA is TGTGCCTGGAGTCTCGGGGGGCTCCAAGAGACCCAGTACTTC. Translation: CAWSLGGLQETQYF.

The chain has TRBV28 and TRBJ2-5, with TRBD2 as a possible D gene (5 bases). The CDR3 runs to 15 residues. Germline V gene lookup returns CDR1 MDHEN and CDR2 SYDVKM. The V and J ends lost 6 bases and 0 bases respectively, with 14 bases between them. The CDR3 here is CASSSTQRYQETQYF. The DNA of the CDR3 is TGTGCCAGCAGCTCGACCCAGCGGTACCAAGAGACCCAGTACTTC.

As for this clone: Other DNA sequences in the same sample also yield this CDR3. The chain couples TRBV6-5 to TRBJ1-6; the match to TRBD1 covers 9 bases. Looked up from germline, CDR1 is MNHEY and CDR2 is SVGAGI. J lost 9 bases, V lost 6 bases, and 0 bases had no gene match. The CDR3 has 12 amino acids. CDR3 amino acids: CASRGQGSPLHF. CDR3 nucleotides: TGTGCCAGCAGGGGACAGGGTTCACCCCTCCACTTT.

The chain links TRBV5-6 to TRBJ1-1; D possibly corresponds to TRBD1 (6 bases). V was cut by 1 base and J by 0 bases, with 16 bases left in between. The CDR3 runs to 17 residues. Germline V gives CDR1 SGHDT, CDR2 YYEEEE. CDR3 amino acids: CASSLSGQRGMNTEAFF. The CDR3, as DNA: TGTGCCAGCAGCTTGTCCGGACAGAGGGGCATGAACACTGAAGCTTTCTTT.

The chain combines TRBV27 with TRBJ1-5, with D perhaps TRBD1 (6 bases). Germline loops: CDR1 MNHEY, CDR2 SMNVEV (reference sequence). Deletions cut 2 bases from V and 5 bases from J, with 10 bases between. This CDR3 spans 14 amino acids. CDR3 nucleotides: TGTGCCAGCAGTTTAAGGGAGGGGGATCAGCCCCAGCATTTT. Translated: CASSLREGDQPQHF.

The chain couples TRBV19 to TRBJ1-5; 7 nucleotides agree with TRBD1. The CDR3 is made up of 14 amino acids. CDR1 and CDR2 (germline): LNHDA, SQIVND (reference sequence). V lost 4 bases, J lost 9 bases, and 9 bases stayed unmatched. This chain's CDR3 is CASSTTGQRGPQHF. In nucleotides, the CDR3 is TGTGCCAGTAGTACCACGGGACAGAGAGGGCCCCAGCATTTT.

This chain's CDR3 is CASIRQGGQETQYF. The CDR3, as DNA: TGTGCCAGCATTAGGCAGGGTGGGCAAGAGACCCAGTACTTC. V and J are TRBV2 and TRBJ2-5, with a possible D match to TRBD1 (5 bases). This CDR3 comprises 14 residues. The germline V gene encodes CDR1 SNHLY and CDR2 FYNNEI. The V gene lost 7 bases and the J gene lost 2 bases, with 14 bases spanning the gap.

The rearrangement joins TRBV6-1 to TRBJ1-2; TRBD1 matches at 7 bases. Germline trimming cut 2 bases from V and 6 bases from J; bases unmatched to any gene: 3. Germline lookup yields CDR1 MNHNS and CDR2 SASEGT. The CDR3 extends over 13 amino acids. This chain's CDR3 is CASSERGQHGYTF. The CDR3 DNA sequence: TGTGCCAGCAGTGAAAGGGGACAGCATGGCTACACCTTC.

Concerning this clone itself: At the DNA level, this CDR3 is encoded by other sequences in the same sample as well. The chain has TRBV6-5 and TRBJ1-1; weak D call: TRBD1 (5 bases). Trimming shortened V by 2 bases and J by 4 bases, and 8 bases separated the two germline ends. The CDR3 is made up of 13 amino acids. Germline V gene sequence: CDR1 MNHEY, CDR2 SVGAGI. This CDR3 is CASSYGGGTEAFF. CDR3 sequence (DNA): TGTGCCAGCAGTTACGGGGGAGGCACTGAAGCTTTCTTT.

The gene calls are TRBV15 and TRBJ2-2; the match to TRBD2 covers 13 bases. Germline CDR1 and CDR2: LNHNV and YYDKDF (reference sequence). The CDR3 covers 20 residues. V was pared by 5 bases and J by 3 bases, with 15 bases of the junction left unmatched. The CDR3 DNA reads as TGTGCCACCAGCTTTCGAGGACTAGCGGGAGCGAGTTCGGACACCGGGGAGCTGTTTTTT. Amino acids: CATSFRGLAGASSDTGELFF.

The chain has TRBV7-7 and TRBJ2-7, with 10 nucleotides matching TRBD1. Germline CDR1 and CDR2: SSHAT and FNYEAQ (reference sequence). The CDR3 extends over 15 amino acids. J was trimmed by 8 bases and V by 1 base; bases with no gene match: 8. CDR3 protein: CASSLDGTGEIKQYF. CDR3 DNA: TGTGCCAGCAGCTTAGATGGGACAGGGGAGATTAAGCAGTACTTC.

The sample holds one count of this clone. The V call is TRBV6-5, the J call TRBJ1-2; maybe TRBD1 (5 bases). Trimming took off 2 bases at V and 2 bases at J, with 9 bases between the two ends. The germline V gene has CDR1 MNHEY and CDR2 SVGAGI. The CDR3 extends over 14 amino acids. CDR3: CASSYGQGNYGYTF. CDR3 DNA sequence: TGTGCCAGCAGTTACGGGCAGGGAAACTATGGCTACACCTTC.

The V and J genes are TRBV3-1 (or the pseudogene TRBV3-2) and TRBJ2-7, with D uncertain. The V gene lost 1 base and the J gene lost 6 bases, with 4 bases spanning the gap. Germline V gene data show CDR1 as LGHDT and CDR2 as YNNKEL (reference sequence). The CDR3 runs 11 residues. The CDR3 DNA sequence: TGTGCCAGCAGCCAAGGAGGCGAGCAGTACTTC. Its protein is CASSQGGEQYF.

The J gene is TRBJ1-1, the V gene TRBV19, with D possibly TRBD1 on 6 matching bases. Per the germline V gene, CDR1 is LNHDA and CDR2 is SQIVND (reference sequence). V shed 4 bases and J shed 4 bases, with 13 bases lying between them. CDR3 length: 14 residues. DNA of the CDR3: TGTGCCAGTAGTACGCCAGGGGTTGTCACTGAAGCTTTCTTT. It yields the protein CASSTPGVVTEAFF.

The chain links TRBV18 to TRBJ2-3; 13 bases agree with TRBD2. This CDR3 has 19 amino acids. Germline loops: CDR1 KGHSH, CDR2 LQKENI. With 3 bases clipped from V and 2 bases from J, the junction kept 11 bases outside the gene matches. CDR3 sequence reads: CASSPGTSGAGGTTDTQYF. The CDR3 DNA follows: TGTGCCAGCTCACCCGGGACTAGCGGGGCCGGAGGGACCACAGATACGCAGTATTTT.

This clone was seen only once. The chain is built from TRBV7-9 and TRBJ2-1; 13 bases align to TRBD2. Trimming removed 1 base from V and 5 bases from J; junction bases left unmatched: 2. The germline gives CDR1 SEHNR, CDR2 FQNEAQ (reference sequence). This CDR3 has 16 residues. In DNA, the CDR3 is TGTGCCAGCAGCTTAGAACTAGCGGGGGGGCACAATGAGCAGTTCTTC. Its translation is CASSLELAGGHNEQFF.

The chain recombines TRBV11-2 with TRBJ1-1; no reliable D call. CDR3 length: 14 residues. CDR1 is SGHAT, CDR2 FQNNGV, per germline. V was pared by 0 bases and J by 0 bases, with 5 bases between. CDR3 nucleotide sequence: TGTGCCAGCAGCTTAGATCCGGTGAACACTGAAGCTTTCTTT. Protein: CASSLDPVNTEAFF.

The genes are TRBV5-1 and TRBJ2-5; 8 nucleotides match TRBD2. The CDR3 is 17 amino acids. Per the germline V gene, CDR1 is SGHRS and CDR2 is YFSETQ. Trimming at V came to 0 bases and at J to 1 base, leaving 8 bases not matched to a gene. The CDR3 nucleotides are TGCGCCAGCAGCTTGGCCAGGGCGGGAGGCCTCCAAGAGACCCAGTACTTC. Amino acids: CASSLARAGGLQETQYF.

The chain links TRBV20-1 to TRBJ2-1; D is unresolved. Trimming pared 4 bases from V and 8 bases from J, leaving 6 bases between. The germline CDR1 and CDR2 sequences are DFQATT and SNEGSKA (reference sequence). The CDR3 runs 10 residues. CDR3 sequence reads: CSATGDEQFF. CDR3 sequence (DNA): TGCAGTGCTACAGGCGATGAGCAGTTCTTC.

This clone was found a few times. V usage is TRBV5-1 and J usage is TRBJ1-1; no firm D call. The CDR3 consists of 14 residues. Germline V gene sequence: CDR1 SGHRS, CDR2 YFSETQ. The ends were cut back, 0 bases at V and 0 bases at J, with 6 bases in the middle. The CDR3 DNA is TGCGCCAGCAGCTTGGGTCCGTTGAACACTGAAGCTTTCTTT. Translation: CASSLGPLNTEAFF.

The chain is built from TRBV3-1 (or the pseudogene TRBV3-2) and TRBJ2-2; 12 bases agree with TRBD2. The CDR3 contains 15 residues. Germline V gene lookup returns CDR1 LGHDT and CDR2 YNNKEL (reference sequence). V was pared by 4 bases and J by 5 bases, with 2 bases of the junction left unmatched. The CDR3 region has the DNA TGTGCCAGCAGCCCACTAGCGGGAGGAACCGGGGAGCTGTTTTTT. Protein sequence: CASSPLAGGTGELFF.

This chain links TRBV3-1 (or the pseudogene TRBV3-2) with TRBJ2-2; 12 nucleotides match TRBD1. Trimming at V came to 3 bases and at J to 8 bases, leaving 10 bases not matched to a gene. CDR1 and CDR2 (germline): LGHDT, YNNKEL (reference sequence). This CDR3 spans 17 amino acids. The CDR3 sequence is CASSQGQGAISRGELFF. Written as DNA, the CDR3 is TGTGCCAGCAGCCAGGGACAGGGGGCGATCTCAAGAGGGGAGCTGTTTTTT.

V usage is TRBV15 and J usage is TRBJ1-2, with 10 bases identical to TRBD1. The CDR3 consists of 13 residues. V was clipped by 11 bases and J by 4 bases; unmatched bases: 7. Germline CDR1 and CDR2: LNHNV and YYDKDF (reference sequence). CDR3 nucleotide sequence: TGTGCCGCATCCGGGACAGGGGTCTATGGCTACACCTTC. Amino acids: CAASGTGVYGYTF.

The genes are TRBV19 and TRBJ2-1; TRBD1 is a possible D gene (5 bases). The germline V gene encodes CDR1 LNHDA and CDR2 SQIVND (reference sequence). Trimming left V 9 bases short and J 6 bases short, with 9 bases between. The CDR3 length is 11 residues. DNA of the CDR3: TGTGCCAGACAGGTCGCCAATGAGCAGTTCTTC. Protein: CARQVANEQFF.

The chain uses TRBV9 and TRBJ2-1, with TRBD1 as a possible D gene (6 bases). Germline V gene sequence: CDR1 SGDLS, CDR2 YYNGEE. Trimming left V 0 bases short and J 1 base short, with 8 bases between. This CDR3 has 15 residues. The CDR3 region is CASSVAGESYNEQFF. CDR3 DNA sequence: TGTGCCAGCAGCGTAGCAGGGGAATCCTACAATGAGCAGTTCTTC.